The next 6 T cell receptor beta chains were all read from a single sample in a study of STAT5B mutations in CD4+ large granular lymphocyte leukemia. TCRdb's copy holds only in-frame clones and misses some; the assay was immunoSEQ multiplex PCR. Among 20,000 to 25,000 clones listed, approximately 79% were seen once. The sample was CD4+ T cells from blood buffy coats. The source of these receptors is a human donor in good health.

The chain uses TRBV2 and TRBJ2-2; the D gene is possibly TRBD1 (6 bases). Germline V CDR1 and CDR2: SNHLY, FYNNEI. The CDR3 is made up of 15 amino acids. Trimming stripped 7 bases from V and 6 bases from J, with 18 bases between. The CDR3 nucleotides read TGTGCCAGCACCGTGTCAGGGGTTGGGTCCGGGGAGCTGTTTTTT. Protein sequence: CASTVSGVGSGELFF. The variable domain in full, with the rest retrieved from reference TRBV2 and TRBJ2-2, is EPEVTQTPSHQVTQMGQEVILRCVPISNHLYFYWYRQILGQKVEFLVSFYNNEISEKSEIFDDQFSVERPDGSNFTLKIRSTKLEDSAMYFCASTVSGVGSGELFFGEGSRLTVL.

This chain connects TRBV7-2 to TRBJ2-1, with 9 nucleotides matching TRBD2. Germline CDR1 and CDR2: SGHTA and FQGNSA. CDR3 length equals 16 residues. Unmatched junction bases numbered 11, after V lost 6 bases and J lost 5 bases. As DNA, the CDR3 is TGTGCCAGCAGGAGAACGGGACTAGCATCCGACAATGAGCAGTTCTTC. The encoded protein is CASRRTGLASDNEQFF.

The V gene is TRBV5-8, the J gene TRBJ2-1, with D perhaps TRBD2 (5 bases). V lost 2 bases and J lost 8, with 20 bases in between. The CDR3 is 16 amino acids. Per the germline V gene, CDR1 is SGHTS and CDR2 is YDEGEE. This CDR3 is CASSFLGTSLRDEQFF. The CDR3, as DNA: TGTGCCAGCAGCTTCCTGGGTACTAGTTTGAGGGATGAGCAGTTCTTC.

The gene calls are TRBV7-9 and TRBJ2-1, with D uncertain. This CDR3 contains 11 residues. Germline V CDR1 and CDR2: SEHNR, FQNEAQ (reference sequence). Trimming left V 6 bases short and J 4 bases short, with 4 bases between. The CDR3 protein is CASSFYNEQFF. As DNA, the CDR3 is TGTGCCAGCAGTTTTTACAATGAGCAGTTCTTC.

The chain joins TRBV7-9 to TRBJ2-4, with TRBD1 as a possible D gene (5 bases). The length of the CDR3 is 16 residues. V lost 2 bases and J lost 2, with 13 bases in between. Germline-derived CDR1 and CDR2 are SEHNR and FQNEAQ (reference sequence). This chain's CDR3 is CASSLWTRVTKNIQYF. Written as DNA, the CDR3 is TGTGCCAGCAGCTTATGGACCAGGGTGACCAAAAACATTCAGTACTTC.

The V call is TRBV28, the J call TRBJ2-5; 7 nucleotides align to TRBD2. The germline V gene encodes CDR1 MDHEN and CDR2 SYDVKM. The CDR3 is 13 residues long. V lost 2 bases to trimming and J lost 5 bases; unmatched junction nucleotides: 2. Here the CDR3 DNA reads TGTGCCAGCAGTTTAGACGGGAGGGAGACCCAGTACTTC. This encodes CASSLDGRETQYF.